The next 27 T cell receptor beta chains were all read from a single sample in a study of blood T cells in healthy people across ages. Combining a sample-barcoded 5' primer with a J-beta primer mix, a second PCR ran for 7 to 11 cycles. TCRdb itself ran the 5' RACE reads through MiXCR, one entry per CDR3 protein. The sample has under 2,000,000 distinct CDR3 sequences; roughly 52% are singletons. Material for sequencing was blood. Source of these receptors: a woman between 40 and 55 years old in good health.

The sample holds a few counts of this clonotype. The chain recombines TRBV10-3 with TRBJ2-5, with D perhaps TRBD1 (5 bases). CDR1 is ENHRY and CDR2 is SYGVKD in the germline V gene. The V and J ends lost 3 bases and 3 bases respectively, with 11 bases between them. The CDR3 has 14 amino acids. Here the CDR3 reads CAISDEDIEETQYF. The CDR3 nucleotides read TGTGCCATCAGTGATGAGGACATTGAAGAGACCCAGTACTTC.

Concerning this clonotype itself: A far larger clone is only one base removed, so a read error is likely. The chain is built from TRBV7-2 and TRBJ2-7, with a tentative D call TRBD2 (6 bases). This CDR3 has 13 residues. Germline assignment: CDR1 SGHTA and CDR2 FQGNSA. This CDR3 reads CASSLTGVYGQYF. CDR3 nucleotides: TGTGCCAGCAGCTTAACGGGAGTGTACGGGCAGTACTTC.

This clonotype was recorded once. The chain is built from TRBV9 and TRBJ2-3; TRBD2 matches 12 bases. The CDR3 runs to 16 residues. Germline CDR1 and CDR2: SGDLS and YYNGEE. V dropped 1 base and J dropped 10; count of bases not matched to a gene: 10. CDR3 DNA: TGTGCCAGCAGCGTAACCGGGACTAGCGGGCCCCTTTCGCAGTATTTT. This codes for CASSVTGTSGPLSQYF.

This clonotype was recorded a few times. This chain connects TRBV5-1 to TRBJ2-7, with 14 positions matching TRBD2. Germline V gene data show CDR1 as SGHRS and CDR2 as YFSETQ. With V trimmed by 4 bases and J by 0 bases, 3 bases remained unmatched. This CDR3 comprises 16 residues. CDR3 in DNA: TGCGCCAGCAGCGTGGGACTAGCGGGGGCCTCCTACGAGCAGTACTTC. Protein product: CASSVGLAGASYEQYF. The full variable domain, rest sourced from reference TRBV5-1 and TRBJ2-7, is KAGVTQTPRYLIKTRGQQVTLSCSPISGHRSVSWYQQTPGQGLQFLFEYFSETQRNKGNFPGRFSGRQFSNSRSEMNVSTLELGDSALYLCASSVGLAGASYEQYFGPGTRLTVT.

This chain joins TRBV29-1 and TRBJ1-2; possibly TRBD1 for D (6 bases). The CDR3 has 14 residues. Per germline, CDR1 SQVTM and CDR2 ANQGSEA. Trimming stripped 4 bases from V and 4 bases from J, with 16 bases between. The CDR3 coding sequence is TGCAGCGTTGGGGGGGGGGGCCCCCTCTATGGCTACACCTTC. This sequence encodes CSVGGGGPLYGYTF. Combining the CDR3 with reference TRBV29-1 and TRBJ1-2 gives the whole variable domain SAVISQKPSRDICQRGTSLTIQCQVDSQVTMMFWYRQQPGQSLTLIATANQGSEATYESGFVIDKFPISRPNLTFSTLTVSNMSPEDSSIYLCSVGGGGPLYGYTFGSGTRLTVV.

The chain has TRBV5-5 and TRBJ2-7, with TRBD2 identical over 9 bases. The length of the CDR3 is 15 residues. V lost 2 bases, J lost 6 bases, and 9 bases stayed unmatched. From germline, CDR1 is SGHKS and CDR2 YYEKEE (reference sequence). CDR3 region: CASSLRDFSGGEQYF. The DNA of the CDR3 is TGTGCCAGCAGCTTAAGAGACTTTAGCGGGGGCGAGCAGTACTTC.

The chain recombines TRBV20-1 with TRBJ1-4; D might be TRBD1 (6 bases). Germline-derived CDR1 and CDR2 are DFQATT and SNEGSKA (reference sequence). The V end was cut by 6 bases, the J end by 3 bases, with 14 bases between. The length of the CDR3 is 14 residues. DNA for the CDR3: TGCAGTGCGCATCCAGGGGTTGCTAATGAAAAACTGTTTTTT. Encoded protein: CSAHPGVANEKLFF.

The chain carries TRBV14 and TRBJ2-3; D is perhaps TRBD1 (5 bases). V dropped 2 bases and J dropped 2 bases, with 17 bases sitting between them. This CDR3 spans 17 amino acids. Germline V gene sequence: CDR1 SGHDN, CDR2 FVKESK. CDR3 DNA: TGTGCCAGCAGCCAACAACCCAGCAGGGTCCCCACAGATACGCAGTATTTT. This translates into CASSQQPSRVPTDTQYF.

The chain has TRBV5-1 and TRBJ2-5; D not certain. The CDR3 sequence is 15 residues long. Germline assignment: CDR1 SGHRS and CDR2 YFSETQ. V was cut by 1 base and J by 2 bases, with 12 bases left in between. CDR3: CASSLCLTQQETQYF. CDR3 nucleotide sequence: TGCGCCAGCAGCTTGTGTCTCACCCAACAAGAGACCCAGTACTTC.

This clonotype was picked up a small number of times. The V and J genes are TRBV11-2 and TRBJ2-1, with 7 nucleotides matching TRBD2. The CDR3 runs 15 residues. Germline CDR1 and CDR2: SGHAT and FQNNGV. V shed 5 bases and J 10 bases; nucleotides not matched to a gene: 14. In DNA form, the CDR3 reads TGTGCCAGCAGCCCTTCGGGGGTTAGGGAGGGAGAGCAGTTCTTC. Amino acid sequence: CASSPSGVREGEQFF. Using reference TRBV11-2 and TRBJ2-1 for the parts outside the CDR3, the full variable domain is EAGVAQSPRYKIIEKRQSVAFWCNPISGHATLYWYQQILGQGPKLLIQFQNNGVVDDSQLPKDRFSAERLKGVDSTLKIQPAKLEDSAVYLCASSPSGVREGEQFFGPGTRLTVL.

Only a few counts were recorded for this clonotype. This rearrangement joins TRBV29-1 to TRBJ2-3; D may be TRBD2 (6 bases). This CDR3 spans 15 amino acids. Germline V lookup: CDR1 SQVTM, CDR2 ANQGSEA. Trimming took 0 bases from V and 1 from J, leaving 11 bases between them. Here the CDR3 DNA reads TGCAGCGTTGAAGATCGGAGGGCTGGCACAGATACGCAGTATTTT. Amino acid sequence: CSVEDRRAGTDTQYF.

V usage is TRBV7-2 and J usage is TRBJ2-5; a possible D gene is TRBD2 (6 bases). The J call may be in error: the DNA end matches TRBJ2-7 better. The length of the CDR3 is 13 residues. The germline gives CDR1 SGHTA, CDR2 FQGNSA. CDR3 in amino acids: CASSARLGGEQYF. The CDR3 coding sequence is TGTGCCAGCAGCGCCAGACTAGGTGGCGAGCAGTACTTC.

The rearrangement uses TRBV4-3 and TRBJ1-4; D is possibly TRBD1 (6 bases). CDR1 and CDR2 (germline): LGHNA, YSLEER. The germline V and J ends were trimmed by 0 bases and 5 bases, with 16 bases remaining between them. CDR3 length equals 17 residues. CDR3 DNA sequence: TGCGCCAGCAGCCAAGATCTAGGCGGGGGCGGGAATGAAAAACTGTTTTTT. It specifies CASSQDLGGGGNEKLFF.

This clonotype showed up just a few times. The rearrangement links TRBV6-2 or TRBV6-3 to TRBJ2-3, with 10 bases aligning to TRBD2. The trim removed 4 bases at V and 4 bases at J, leaving 5 bases unmatched. CDR1 is MNHEY and CDR2 is SVGEGT in the germline V gene. The CDR3 contains 15 residues. Written as DNA, the CDR3 is TGTGCCAGCAGTTCTAGCGGGGGAGTCTCAGATACGCAGTATTTT. It encodes CASSSSGGVSDTQYF.

In its sample, this clonotype was seen a few times. The rearrangement joins TRBV25-1 to TRBJ1-2, with D unclear. From germline, CDR1 is MGHDK and CDR2 SYGVNS. V was cut by 3 bases and J by 4 bases, with 9 bases left in between. There are 13 residues in the CDR3. CDR3 sequence reads: CASSDKPGYGYTF. As DNA, the CDR3 is TGTGCCAGCAGTGATAAGCCCGGCTATGGCTACACCTTC.

This chain joins TRBV20-1 and TRBJ2-1; 12 bases fit TRBD2. The CDR3 runs 14 residues. The germline V gene encodes CDR1 DFQATT and CDR2 SNEGSKA (reference sequence). The trim removed 6 bases at V and 15 bases at J, leaving 15 bases unmatched. CDR3 nucleotides: TGCAGTGCCCCAATGCTAGCGGGGGGGCGTAATCCGTTCTTC. Residues: CSAPMLAGGRNPFF.

V is TRBV12-3 or TRBV12-4 and J is TRBJ2-5; 7 bases fit TRBD2. J lost 5 bases, V lost 7 bases, and 4 bases had no gene match. There are 12 residues in the CDR3. CDR3 region: CASTWGGETQYF. For the CDR3, the DNA is TGTGCCAGCACCTGGGGGGGGGAGACCCAGTACTTC.

This clonotype has just one count. The chain recombines TRBV4-1 with TRBJ1-3; the D gene is possibly TRBD1 (6 bases). The germline V gene has CDR1 MGHRA and CDR2 YSYEKL. Trimming removed 4 bases from V and 0 bases from J, with 16 bases in between. The CDR3 runs 17 residues. The CDR3 nucleotides are TGCGCCAGCAGCCTCCTCGAATGGACAGCCTCTGGAAACACCATATATTTT. Its protein is CASSLLEWTASGNTIYF.

The V gene is TRBV7-2, the J gene TRBJ2-4; D is ambiguous. Germline V gives CDR1 SGHTA, CDR2 FQGNSA. Trimming shortened V by 1 base and J by 15 bases, and 16 bases separated the two germline ends. The CDR3 runs to 13 residues. The CDR3 region has the DNA TGTGCCAGCAGCTTAGGTGAAGGGATTCGCTCGTACTTC. Translation gives CASSLGEGIRSYF.

This rearrangement joins TRBV6-2 or TRBV6-3 to TRBJ2-2; D might be TRBD1 (6 bases). V lost 7 bases to trimming and J lost 1 base, with 7 bases between them. This CDR3 region has 13 residues. Germline loops: CDR1 MNHEY, CDR2 SVGEGT. The CDR3 region has the DNA TGTGCCAGCAAGGGACAGAACACCGGGGAGCTGTTTTTT. It is translated as CASKGQNTGELFF.

V usage is TRBV6-5 and J usage is TRBJ1-2; tentatively, D is TRBD1 (6 bases). Germline V gene data show CDR1 as MNHEY and CDR2 as SVGAGI. The CDR3 is 16 residues long. V was trimmed by 2 bases and J by 4 bases, leaving 17 bases between them. CDR3 sequence reads: CASSYTRQEPFYGYTF. As DNA, the CDR3 is TGTGCCAGCAGTTACACCAGACAGGAGCCCTTCTATGGCTACACCTTC.

This chain uses TRBV7-4 with TRBJ1-1, with a tentative D call TRBD1 (5 bases). V gave up 1 base and J gave up 5 bases, with 17 bases separating them. The germline V gene encodes CDR1 SGHVT and CDR2 SQSDAQ. This CDR3 spans 16 amino acids. In DNA, the CDR3 is TGTGCCAGCAGCTTAGGTTCCTTTACCAGGGATACTGAAGCTTTCTTT. This sequence encodes CASSLGSFTRDTEAFF.

This clonotype turned up a few times. This sequence joins TRBV20-1 and TRBJ2-5; 12 bases fit TRBD1. The CDR3 loop spans 14 amino acids. Germline lookup yields CDR1 DFQATT and CDR2 SNEGSKA (reference sequence). J gave up 4 bases and V 3 bases, and 3 bases lay outside the gene matches. The CDR3 coding sequence is TGCAGTGCTAGTGGGACAGGGGGCCCAGAGACCCAGTACTTC. Its protein is CSASGTGGPETQYF.

This clonotype turned up a few times. J is TRBJ1-5 and V is TRBV28, with D possibly TRBD1 on 6 matching bases. Germline V gene sequence: CDR1 MDHEN, CDR2 SYDVKM. This CDR3 is built from 12 residues. V shed 8 bases and J shed 7 bases, with 12 bases lying between them. The CDR3 reads CASSGDQQPQHF. CDR3 in DNA: TGTGCCAGCTCAGGGGACCAACAGCCCCAGCATTTT.

Remarks on this clonotype: A read error may produce the germline difference seen at one junction end. This chain joins TRBV12-3 or TRBV12-4 and TRBJ2-5; 11 bases map to TRBD2. The CDR3 covers 16 residues. CDR3 in DNA: TGTGCCGGCAGTTACCAGACTAGCGGGGTCGAAGAGACCCAGTACTTC. This translates into CAGSYQTSGVEETQYF.

The rearrangement uses TRBV2 and TRBJ1-4; a weak D match, TRBD1 (6 bases). Looked up from germline, CDR1 is SNHLY and CDR2 is FYNNEI. V was cut by 5 bases and J by 8 bases, with 12 bases left in between. The CDR3 sequence is 13 residues long. The CDR3 spells CASSRTDFEKLFF. Here the CDR3 DNA reads TGTGCCAGCAGTCGGACAGATTTCGAAAAACTGTTTTTT.

The rearrangement links TRBV20-1 to TRBJ2-5; the match to TRBD2 covers 11 bases. V lost 1 base to trimming and J lost 11 bases; unmatched junction nucleotides: 12. The length of the CDR3 is 15 residues. The germline CDR1 and CDR2 sequences are DFQATT and SNEGSKA (reference sequence). For the CDR3, the DNA is TGCAGTGCTAGAGTACCTAGCGGGGGGTACAATGAGCAGTACTTC. This encodes CSARVPSGGYNEQYF.